A single sample is the source of the 27 T cell receptor beta chains below, sequenced in a study of identical twins. MiXCR, run by TCRdb on the 5' RACE reads, gives a single entry per CDR3 protein. The sample carries approximately 190,000 distinct CDR3 sequences, 15% to 20% recorded once. In addition, the sample was reused for a study of T cells expressing NK-cell markers.

The material sequenced was CD8+ T cells sorted from blood. Source of these receptors: a woman aged 18 to 35 in good health.

V is TRBV9 and J is TRBJ2-3; 10 nucleotides align to TRBD2. Trimming removed 0 bases from V and 1 base from J; junction bases left unmatched: 5. CDR3 length: 17 residues. Germline V lookup: CDR1 SGDLS, CDR2 YYNGEE. CDR3 in DNA: TGTGCCAGCAGCGTAGGAGCGGGGGGGCGAGGCACAGATACGCAGTATTTT. Translation: CASSVGAGGRGTDTQYF.

This clonotype appeared a few times. The V call is TRBV5-1, the J call TRBJ2-4; D may be TRBD2 (6 bases). The CDR3 is 16 amino acids. Germline V gene sequence: CDR1 SGHRS, CDR2 YFSETQ. Trimming stripped 0 bases from V and 3 bases from J, with 13 bases between. CDR3 in DNA: TGCGCCAGCAGCTTGGCAGCGGGTCTGCTCAAAAACATTCAGTACTTC. It specifies CASSLAAGLLKNIQYF.

This rearrangement joins TRBV10-1 to TRBJ2-5, with D perhaps matching TRBD1 or TRBD2 (5 bases each). The V gene lost 8 bases and the J gene lost 0 bases, with 13 bases spanning the gap. CDR3 length equals 14 residues. The germline gives CDR1 WNHNN, CDR2 SYGVQD (reference sequence). The CDR3 DNA sequence: TGCGCCAGCTCACCGGGACGGTACCAAGAGACCCAGTACTTC. It yields the protein CASSPGRYQETQYF.

This chain joins TRBV2 and TRBJ2-2; D call uncertain. Trimming left V 4 bases short and J 4 bases short, with 13 bases between. The CDR3 is 15 amino acids. From germline, CDR1 is SNHLY and CDR2 FYNNEI. CDR3 region: CASSVLGIPTGELFF. The CDR3, as DNA: TGTGCCAGCAGTGTCTTGGGTATTCCCACCGGGGAGCTGTTTTTT. The full variable domain, completed using reference TRBV2 and TRBJ2-2, is EPEVTQTPSHQVTQMGQEVILRCVPISNHLYFYWYRQILGQKVEFLVSFYNNEISEKSEIFDDQFSVERPDGSNFTLKIRSTKLEDSAMYFCASSVLGIPTGELFFGEGSRLTVL.

This chain uses TRBV20-1 with TRBJ2-1, with 7 bases lining up with TRBD2. The germline gives CDR1 DFQATT, CDR2 SNEGSKA (reference sequence). The trim removed 4 bases at V and 10 bases at J, leaving 13 bases unmatched. This CDR3 has 14 residues. The CDR3 region is CSATWPGLGDEQFF. CDR3 nucleotides: TGCAGTGCTACCTGGCCAGGACTAGGGGACGAGCAGTTCTTC.

The J gene is TRBJ2-7, the V gene TRBV9; no clear D gene. The CDR3 contains 12 residues. The ends were cut back, 1 base at V and 5 bases at J, with 7 bases in the middle. CDR1 is SGDLS, CDR2 YYNGEE, per germline. CDR3: CASSVWDNEQYF. The CDR3 nucleotides are TGTGCCAGCAGCGTATGGGATAACGAGCAGTACTTC.

This clonotype has ten or more counts. This chain uses TRBV6-4 with TRBJ1-1; D is ambiguous. V was trimmed by 2 bases and J by 5 bases, leaving 0 bases between them. Germline V gives CDR1 MRHNA, CDR2 SNTAGT. The CDR3 sequence is 10 residues long. The CDR3: CASSDTEAFF. CDR3 coding DNA: TGTGCCAGCAGTGACACTGAAGCTTTCTTT.

This clonotype was observed a few times. The V and J genes are TRBV12-3 or TRBV12-4 and TRBJ2-5; no firm D call. The CDR3 loop spans 14 amino acids. V lost 3 bases to trimming and J lost 4 bases, with 12 bases between them. The CDR3 region is CASSLKGLAETQYF. In nucleotides, the CDR3 is TGTGCCAGCAGTTTGAAAGGCCTGGCAGAGACCCAGTACTTC.

CDR3: CSAAVTSGSNTGELFF. The CDR3 DNA follows: TGCAGTGCCGCAGTCACTAGCGGAAGTAACACCGGGGAGCTGTTTTTT. This chain links TRBV20-1 with TRBJ2-2; 8 positions agree with TRBD2. The CDR3 has 16 amino acids. CDR1 is DFQATT, CDR2 SNEGSKA, per germline (reference sequence). V shed 6 bases and J 2 bases; nucleotides not matched to a gene: 11.

This clonotype was observed a handful of times. J is TRBJ2-7 and V is TRBV10-3; 8 bases are a match to TRBD2. V was clipped by 10 bases and J by 1 base; unmatched bases: 3. This CDR3 spans 12 amino acids. The germline V gene has CDR1 ENHRY and CDR2 SYGVKD. The CDR3 nucleotides read TGTGCCACCCGGGGGGGTTCCTACGAGCAGTACTTC. This sequence encodes CATRGGSYEQYF.

The chain has TRBV7-9 and TRBJ2-5, with 8 bases identical to TRBD1. The V segment lost 5 bases and the J segment 2 bases; nucleotides outside the gene matches: 4. The germline V gene encodes CDR1 SEHNR and CDR2 FQNEAQ (reference sequence). The CDR3 extends over 14 amino acids. CDR3 residues: CASSPTGAQETQYF. For the CDR3, the DNA is TGTGCCAGCAGCCCGACAGGGGCACAAGAGACCCAGTACTTC.

On this clonotype itself: A junction end diverges from the germline sequence, so it may reflect a read error. The genes are TRBV5-5 and TRBJ2-1, with 10 positions matching TRBD2. Per germline, CDR1 SGHKS and CDR2 YYEKEE (reference sequence). The CDR3 spans 14 residues. The CDR3, as DNA: TGTGCCATCAGCTTTGGACTAGCGGACAATGAGCAGTTCTTC. It specifies CAISFGLADNEQFF.

This clonotype was seen a few times. The chain has TRBV13 and TRBJ2-6; the match to TRBD1 covers 7 bases. The germline gives CDR1 PRHDT, CDR2 FYEKMQ (reference sequence). CDR3 length: 17 residues. V lost 6 bases to trimming and J lost 2 bases; unmatched junction nucleotides: 10. CDR3 sequence: CASRKYHDRAGANVLTF. DNA of the CDR3: TGTGCCAGCAGAAAATACCACGACAGGGCTGGGGCCAACGTCCTGACTTTC.

The chain carries TRBV10-3 and TRBJ1-1, with D perhaps matching TRBD1 (5 bases). Germline V lookup: CDR1 ENHRY, CDR2 SYGVKD. The CDR3 spans 13 residues. V was pared by 3 bases and J by 5 bases, with 10 bases between. The CDR3, as DNA: TGTGCCATCAGTGACAGGGAGGGGACTGAAGCTTTCTTT. It codes for CAISDREGTEAFF.

The chain combines TRBV9 with TRBJ1-1; D might be TRBD1 (5 bases). Germline V gives CDR1 SGDLS, CDR2 YYNGEE. V lost 1 base and J 3 bases, leaving 13 bases between the germline ends. The CDR3 consists of 15 residues. The CDR3 DNA follows: TGTGCCAGCAGCGTAACGGGGGATTACGACACTGAAGCTTTCTTT. This gives the protein CASSVTGDYDTEAFF. Drawing the rest from reference TRBV9 and TRBJ1-1, the complete variable domain is DSGVTQTPKHLITATGQRVTLRCSPRSGDLSVYWYQQSLDQGLQFLIQYYNGEERAKGNILERFSAQQFPDLHSELNLSSLELGDSALYFCASSVTGDYDTEAFFGQGTRLTVV.

This clonotype appeared a few times. The CDR3 loop reads CASSNLVGQGLTQPQHF. CDR3 DNA: TGTGCCAGCAGTAATTTGGTAGGACAGGGGCTTACCCAGCCCCAGCATTTT. This chain links TRBV12-3 or TRBV12-4 with TRBJ1-5, with 9 bases lining up with TRBD1. This CDR3 is 17 amino acids long. J gave up 7 bases and V 5 bases, and 15 bases lay outside the gene matches.

This clonotype was seen a few times. CDR3 nucleotide sequence: TGCAGCGTTGCGGGGGTGAGCACCGGGGAGCTGTTTTTT. It encodes CSVAGVSTGELFF. This sequence joins TRBV29-1 and TRBJ2-2, with D possibly being TRBD2 (6 bases). This CDR3 region has 13 residues. Germline CDR1 reads SQVTM; CDR2 reads ANQGSEA. V was trimmed by 4 bases and J by 4 bases, leaving 10 bases between them.

The gene calls are TRBV6-2 or TRBV6-3 and TRBJ2-7; 7 bases are shared with TRBD1. The junction had 4 bases not matched to a gene; V was cut back by 4 bases and J by 4 bases. Germline V gives CDR1 MNHEY, CDR2 SVGEGT. The CDR3 runs to 13 residues. This CDR3 reads CASSWDREYEQYF. The CDR3 DNA follows: TGTGCCAGCAGTTGGGACAGAGAGTACGAGCAGTACTTC.

This clonotype came up a few times. This chain links TRBV20-1 with TRBJ1-6; D remains unclear. The V gene's germline CDR1 is DFQATT and CDR2 SNEGSKA (reference sequence). The CDR3 is 17 amino acids. V was shortened by 0 bases and J by 0 bases, with 12 bases between the two germline ends. The CDR3 region is CSARDHGRSSYNSPLHF. The CDR3 DNA reads TGCAGTGCTAGAGATCATGGCAGGAGCTCCTATAATTCACCCCTCCACTTT.

The table lists this clonotype with a few counts. This chain uses TRBV9 with TRBJ1-2; D call uncertain. CDR3 length equals 11 residues. Germline CDR1 SGDLS, CDR2 YYNGEE. V was cut by 4 bases and J by 5 bases, with 6 bases left in between. The CDR3 loop reads CASSSHYGYTF. The CDR3 nucleotides are TGTGCCAGCAGCTCCCATTATGGCTACACCTTC. Together with reference TRBV9 and TRBJ1-2, the CDR3 gives the full variable domain: DSGVTQTPKHLITATGQRVTLRCSPRSGDLSVYWYQQSLDQGLQFLIQYYNGEERAKGNILERFSAQQFPDLHSELNLSSLELGDSALYFCASSSHYGYTFGSGTRLTVV.

The CDR3 DNA is TGTGCCAGCAGGACAAGCGGGGGTCATTTGAATGAGCAGTTCTTC. It codes for CASRTSGGHLNEQFF. The chain joins TRBV19 to TRBJ2-1, with 8 positions matching TRBD2. Germline V gene lookup returns CDR1 LNHDA and CDR2 SQIVND (reference sequence). This CDR3 region has 15 residues. V lost 9 bases and J lost 7; bases outside the gene matches: 14.

The V and J genes are TRBV5-1 and TRBJ1-2; D possibly corresponds to TRBD1 (5 bases). This CDR3 contains 13 residues. CDR1 SGHRS and CDR2 YFSETQ come from the germline V gene. Trimming left V 1 base short and J 5 bases short, with 9 bases between. DNA for the CDR3: TGCGCCAGCAGCTTGACAGGAGAGTATGGCTACACCTTC. As protein: CASSLTGEYGYTF.

The rearrangement joins TRBV9 to TRBJ1-1; TRBD1 matches at 7 bases. Germline V lookup: CDR1 SGDLS, CDR2 YYNGEE. CDR3 length: 16 amino acids. Losses at the gene ends were 3 bases for V and 3 bases for J; bases not matched to a gene: 11. The CDR3 sequence: CASSGAVGGWDTEAFF. The CDR3 coding sequence is TGTGCCAGCAGCGGAGCCGTAGGGGGCTGGGACACTGAAGCTTTCTTT.

This clonotype was detected only once. An end of the junction does not agree with germline; a read error may underlie this. The chain combines TRBV5-5 with TRBJ2-1; 9 bases map to TRBD2. This CDR3 is 15 amino acids long. Germline values: CDR1 SGHKS, CDR2 YYEKEE (reference sequence). CDR3 in amino acids: CASNDPGLAYNEQSF. CDR3 nucleotide sequence: TGTGCCAGCAACGACCCGGGACTAGCCTACAATGAGCAGTCCTTC.

This chain connects TRBV12-3 or TRBV12-4 to TRBJ2-7; TRBD1 agrees at 7 bases. The V segment lost 3 bases and the J segment 2 bases; nucleotides outside the gene matches: 4. This CDR3 spans 14 amino acids. The CDR3 nucleotides are TGTGCCAGCAGTTTGGGGACAGTTGCCTACGAGCAGTACTTC. This encodes CASSLGTVAYEQYF.

The J gene is TRBJ2-7, the V gene TRBV7-9; 8 positions match TRBD1. The CDR3 sequence is 16 residues long. The germline V gene has CDR1 SEHNR and CDR2 FQNEAQ (reference sequence). V gave up 3 bases and J gave up 5 bases; unmatched junction bases: 12. As DNA, the CDR3 is TGTGCCAGCAGCTTTACCCCGGACAGGGAATCCCACGAGCAGTACTTC. This translates into CASSFTPDRESHEQYF.

The chain has TRBV4-1 and TRBJ2-7; the match to TRBD1 covers 9 bases. V shed 4 bases, J shed 6 bases, and the junction held 10 bases outside the gene matches. This CDR3 is built from 15 residues. Germline V lookup: CDR1 MGHRA, CDR2 YSYEKL. The CDR3 DNA is TGCGCCAGCAGCCCGAGTCCCGGGACAGGGATCGAGCAGTACTTC. Its protein is CASSPSPGTGIEQYF.